Shown below are 20 T cell receptor beta chains from a single sample sequenced in a study of post-analysis software for immune sequencing data. TCR beta cDNA libraries included unique molecular identifiers. In TCRdb, the PCR reads were re-called with MiXCR into one record per CDR3 protein. The table records under 200,000 distinct CDR3 sequences, around 36% of them present only once. Specimen: blood, collected after autologous hematopoietic stem cell transplantation. Every receptor here comes from a girl aged 10-17 years with multiple sclerosis.

This sequence joins TRBV28 and TRBJ2-3, with D maybe TRBD1 (5 bases). The V gene lost 2 bases and the J gene lost 6 bases, with 21 bases spanning the gap. The V gene's germline CDR1 is MDHEN and CDR2 SYDVKM. The CDR3 spans 17 residues. The chain's CDR3 is CASSLPSPGLGVDTQYF. The CDR3 region has the DNA TGTGCCAGCAGTTTACCCTCACCCGGGCTAGGGGTGGATACGCAGTATTTT.

This clonotype was seen more than once but under ten times. The chain is built from TRBV7-9 and TRBJ1-2; 8 nucleotides line up with TRBD1. The CDR3 contains 15 residues. Germline V gives CDR1 SEHNR, CDR2 FQNEAQ (reference sequence). With 1 base clipped from V and 1 base from J, the junction kept 2 bases outside the gene matches. CDR3: CASSLGTGNNYGYTF. The DNA of the CDR3 is TGTGCCAGCAGCTTAGGGACAGGGAATAACTATGGCTACACCTTC. Variable domain in full (rest from reference TRBV7-9 and TRBJ1-2): DTGVSQNPRHKITKRGQNVTFRCDPISEHNRLYWYRQTLGQGPEFLTYFQNEAQLEKSRLLSDRFSAERPKGSFSTLEIQRTEQGDSAMYLCASSLGTGNNYGYTFGSGTRLTVV.

This clonotype was found a few times. The V and J genes are TRBV12-3 or TRBV12-4 and TRBJ1-5, with 7 bases fitting TRBD1. With V trimmed by 2 bases and J by 4 bases, 5 bases remained unmatched. This CDR3 spans 15 amino acids. CDR3 in DNA: TGTGCCAGCAGTTTAACTGAGACAGGGAATCAGCCCCAGCATTTT. Its protein is CASSLTETGNQPQHF.

The J gene is TRBJ2-1, the V gene TRBV6-2 or TRBV6-3; TRBD1 agrees at 7 bases. The CDR3 has 14 amino acids. The germline V gene encodes CDR1 MNHEY and CDR2 SVGEGT. The ends lost 7 bases at V and 9 bases at J; junction bases unmatched: 12. The CDR3 region is CASTYRQGTVEQFF. The CDR3 DNA reads TGTGCCAGCACCTACCGACAGGGTACGGTTGAGCAGTTCTTC.

The CDR3 reads CSVETGQPPNEKLFF. The CDR3 DNA reads TGCAGCGTAGAAACGGGGCAGCCTCCTAATGAAAAACTGTTTTTT. The chain joins TRBV29-1 to TRBJ1-4, with a tentative D call TRBD1 (5 bases). In germline, CDR1 is SQVTM, CDR2 ANQGSEA. CDR3 length: 15 residues. Trimming shortened V by 6 bases and J by 3 bases, and 17 bases separated the two germline ends.

The chain uses TRBV24-1 and TRBJ2-6; weak D call: TRBD2 (6 bases). The CDR3 is made up of 16 amino acids. V lost 11 bases, J lost 2 bases, and 18 bases lay in between. Looked up from germline, CDR1 is KGHDR and CDR2 is SFDVKD. The CDR3 DNA is TGTGCCATCTCGGAGGGAGGCCTACCTGGGGCCAACGTCCTGACTTTC. Translating gives CAISEGGLPGANVLTF.

The V call is TRBV28, the J call TRBJ2-7; D is perhaps TRBD1 (7 bases). The V end was cut by 3 bases, the J end by 3 bases, with 12 bases between. Germline V gives CDR1 MDHEN, CDR2 SYDVKM. This CDR3 contains 14 residues. The CDR3 DNA reads TGTGCCAGCAGTTTCCAGGGGGGTCGCTACGAGCAGTACTTC. Translated, it gives CASSFQGGRYEQYF.

Comments on this clonotype: This could be a read error, since a much larger clone is one nucleotide away. The chain carries TRBV24-1 and TRBJ2-1, with 8 bases that match TRBD1. Looked up from germline, CDR1 is KGHDR and CDR2 is SFDVKD. V was pared by 4 bases and J by 2 bases, with 24 bases of the junction left unmatched. The CDR3 has 22 residues. The CDR3 DNA is TGTGCCACCAGTGAAGTTCCCAGGGGGCTAACTCGGGGCCTAGGACCCTACAATGAGCAGTTCTTC. Protein: CATSEVPRGLTRGLGPYNEQFF.

The V and J genes are TRBV12-3 or TRBV12-4 and TRBJ1-6, with TRBD1 matching over 7 bases. The CDR3 loop spans 14 amino acids. V was clipped by 6 bases and J by 9 bases; unmatched bases: 8. The CDR3 bases are TGTGCCAGCAGAACCACAGGGGACGGTTCACCCCTCCACTTT. Protein: CASRTTGDGSPLHF.

For the CDR3, the DNA is TGTGCCAGCAGCTTGAGGCAGGGGGCAGGTCAGCCCCAGCATTTT. Encoded protein: CASSLRQGAGQPQHF. The genes are TRBV5-5 and TRBJ1-5; 8 nucleotides align to TRBD1. CDR1 SGHKS and CDR2 YYEKEE come from the germline V gene (reference sequence). The CDR3 runs to 15 residues. With V trimmed by 1 base and J by 6 bases, 6 bases remained unmatched.

This clonotype was observed a handful of times. The chain employs TRBV28 and TRBJ1-2; 7 bases map to TRBD1. This CDR3 has 16 amino acids. The V gene end was trimmed by 5 bases and the J gene end by 5 bases; junction bases not matched to a gene: 14. The V gene's germline CDR1 is MDHEN and CDR2 SYDVKM. CDR3 residues: CASSNPRDRRNYGYTF. The CDR3 DNA sequence: TGTGCCAGCAGTAACCCCCGGGACAGAAGAAATTATGGCTACACCTTC.

DNA of the CDR3: TGTGCCAGCAGCCCTGGACTAGCGGGAGCCACGTGCGATGAGCAGTTCTTC. Translating it yields CASSPGLAGATCDEQFF. The genes are TRBV3-1 and TRBJ2-1; TRBD2 agrees at 13 bases. J lost 8 bases, V lost 4 bases, and 11 bases had no gene match. The CDR3 is made up of 17 amino acids. Germline V CDR1 and CDR2: LGHDT, YNNKEL (reference sequence).

The chain carries TRBV2 and TRBJ2-7; D remains unclear. The CDR3 runs to 12 residues. The germline CDR1 and CDR2 sequences are SNHLY and FYNNEI. Deletions cut 8 bases from V and 3 bases from J, with 11 bases between. CDR3 DNA: TGTGCCAGCGCTGGAAGGAGCTACGAGCAGTACTTC. Its translation is CASAGRSYEQYF.

This clonotype was seen just once. One end of the junction does not line up with germline, which may come from a read error. V gene TRBV6-5 combines with J gene TRBJ1-1, with D possibly TRBD1 on 5 matching bases. The CDR3 covers 17 residues. Germline V gene sequence: CDR1 MNHEY, CDR2 SVGAGI. This CDR3 reads CASTYLSGTRGETEAFF. In DNA form, the CDR3 reads TGTGCCAGCACTTACCTATCGGGGACCCGAGGAGAAACTGAAGCTTTCTTT.

V usage is TRBV6-5 and J usage is TRBJ2-7, with D maybe TRBD1 (5 bases). CDR3 length equals 14 residues. Looked up from germline, CDR1 is MNHEY and CDR2 is SVGAGI. V was pared by 2 bases and J by 2 bases, with 10 bases between. This CDR3 reads CASSYLRTPYEQYF. Here the CDR3 DNA reads TGTGCCAGCAGTTACCTCAGGACACCCTACGAGCAGTACTTC.

To note about this clonotype: Given a much more abundant clone one base away, this may be a read error. The chain is built from TRBV20-1 and TRBJ2-4; TRBD2 is a possible D gene (6 bases). Trimming stripped 3 bases from V and 13 bases from J, with 16 bases between. Germline lookup yields CDR1 DFQATT and CDR2 SNEGSKA (reference sequence). This CDR3 comprises 12 residues. The CDR3 protein is CSASRRAEEQYF. As DNA, the CDR3 is TGCAGTGCTAGCCGGAGGGCTGAGGAGCAGTACTTC.

The genes are TRBV4-3 and TRBJ1-1; D is uncertain. Trimming removed 4 bases at V and 5 bases at J, with 14 bases between. The CDR3 has 14 residues. From germline, CDR1 is LGHNA and CDR2 YSLEER. CDR3 nucleotides: TGCGCCAGCAGCCGCAATGGCGTAAATACTGAAGCTTTCTTT. Its translation: CASSRNGVNTEAFF.

This clonotype was counted a few times. The chain joins TRBV5-5 to TRBJ1-5; the D gene is possibly TRBD1 (5 bases). Trimming took off 0 bases at V and 4 bases at J, with 14 bases between the two ends. Per germline, CDR1 SGHKS and CDR2 YYEKEE (reference sequence). The CDR3 extends over 16 amino acids. CDR3 loop: CASSLAIGRGNQPQHF. The DNA for the CDR3 is TGTGCCAGCAGCTTGGCCATCGGCCGGGGGAATCAGCCCCAGCATTTT. The variable domain in full, with the rest retrieved from reference TRBV5-5 and TRBJ1-5, is DAGVTQSPTHLIKTRGQQVTLRCSPISGHKSVSWYQQVLGQGPQFIFQYYEKEERGRGNFPDRFSARQFPNYSSELNVNALLLGDSALYLCASSLAIGRGNQPQHFGDGTRLSIL.

The chain has TRBV20-1 and TRBJ2-7, with D unresolved. V was trimmed by 3 bases and J by 3 bases, leaving 9 bases between them. The CDR3 loop spans 12 amino acids. Germline lookup yields CDR1 DFQATT and CDR2 SNEGSKA (reference sequence). CDR3 coding DNA: TGCAGTGCTAGCACTACCGGCTACGAGCAGTACTTC. Translation: CSASTTGYEQYF.

The chain is built from TRBV30 and TRBJ1-2; D call uncertain. In germline, CDR1 is GTSNPN, CDR2 SVGIG (reference sequence). This CDR3 spans 14 amino acids. Trimming stripped 2 bases from V and 5 bases from J, with 15 bases between. The CDR3 region has the DNA TGTGCCTGGAGTAAGGTCTCAACTCGGTATGGCTACACCTTC. This translates into CAWSKVSTRYGYTF.